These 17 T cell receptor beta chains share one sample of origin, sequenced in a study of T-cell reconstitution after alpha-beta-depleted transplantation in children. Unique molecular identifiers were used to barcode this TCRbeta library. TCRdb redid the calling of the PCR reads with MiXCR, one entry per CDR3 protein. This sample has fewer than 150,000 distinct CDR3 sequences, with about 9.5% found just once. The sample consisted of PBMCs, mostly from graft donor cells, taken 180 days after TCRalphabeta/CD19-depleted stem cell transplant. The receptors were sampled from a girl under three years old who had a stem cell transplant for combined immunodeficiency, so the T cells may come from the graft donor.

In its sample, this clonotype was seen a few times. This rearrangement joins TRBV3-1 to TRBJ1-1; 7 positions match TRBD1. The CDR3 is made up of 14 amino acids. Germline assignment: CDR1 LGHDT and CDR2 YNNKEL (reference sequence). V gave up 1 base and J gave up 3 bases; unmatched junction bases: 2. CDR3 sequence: CASSQAGGDTEAFF. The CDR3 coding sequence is TGTGCCAGCAGCCAAGCAGGGGGGGACACTGAAGCTTTCTTT.

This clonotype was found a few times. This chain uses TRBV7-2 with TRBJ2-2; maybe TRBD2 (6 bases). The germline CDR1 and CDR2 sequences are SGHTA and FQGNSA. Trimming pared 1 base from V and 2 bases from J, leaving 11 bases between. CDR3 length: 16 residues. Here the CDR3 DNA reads TGTGCCAGCAGCTTAGTAGCGGAGGCAAACACCGGGGAGCTGTTTTTT. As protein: CASSLVAEANTGELFF.

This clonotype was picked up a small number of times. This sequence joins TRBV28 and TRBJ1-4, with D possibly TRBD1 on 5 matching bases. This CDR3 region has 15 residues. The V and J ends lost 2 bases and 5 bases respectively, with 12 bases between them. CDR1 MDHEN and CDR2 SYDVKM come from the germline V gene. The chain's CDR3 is CASSLRQGENEKLFF. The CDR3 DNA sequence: TGTGCCAGCAGTTTAAGGCAGGGAGAAAATGAAAAACTGTTTTTT.

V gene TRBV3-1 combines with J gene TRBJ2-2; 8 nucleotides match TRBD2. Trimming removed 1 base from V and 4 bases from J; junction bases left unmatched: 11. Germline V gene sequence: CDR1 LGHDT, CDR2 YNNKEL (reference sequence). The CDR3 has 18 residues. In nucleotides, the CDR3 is TGTGCCAGCAGCCAAGCACCGGGACTAGTTATTCTCACCGGGGAGCTGTTTTTT. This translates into CASSQAPGLVILTGELFF.

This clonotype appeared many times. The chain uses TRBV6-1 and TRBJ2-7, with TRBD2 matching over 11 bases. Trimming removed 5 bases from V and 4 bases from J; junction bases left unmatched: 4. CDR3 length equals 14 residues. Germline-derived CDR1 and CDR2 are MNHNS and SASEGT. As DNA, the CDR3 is TGTGCCAGCAGTCTCGGGACTAGCGGTTACGAGCAGTACTTC. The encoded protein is CASSLGTSGYEQYF.

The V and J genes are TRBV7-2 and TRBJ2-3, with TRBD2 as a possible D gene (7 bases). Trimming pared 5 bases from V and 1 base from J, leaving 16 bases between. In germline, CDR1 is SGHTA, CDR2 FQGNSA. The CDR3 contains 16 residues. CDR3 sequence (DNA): TGTGCCAGCAGCCCAAGGGGGGGCTCGGGCACAGATACGCAGTATTTT. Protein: CASSPRGGSGTDTQYF.

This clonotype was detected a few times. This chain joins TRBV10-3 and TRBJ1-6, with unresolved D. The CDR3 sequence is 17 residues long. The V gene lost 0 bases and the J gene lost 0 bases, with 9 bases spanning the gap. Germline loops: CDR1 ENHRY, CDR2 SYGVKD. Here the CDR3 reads CAISESGSSSYNSPLHF. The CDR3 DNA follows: TGTGCCATCAGTGAGTCCGGCAGTAGCTCCTATAATTCACCCCTCCACTTT.

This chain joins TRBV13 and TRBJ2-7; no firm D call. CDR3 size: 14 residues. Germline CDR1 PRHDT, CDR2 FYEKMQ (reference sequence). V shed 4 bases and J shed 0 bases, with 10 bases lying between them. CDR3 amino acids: CASSSDLSSYEQYF. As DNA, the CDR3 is TGTGCCAGCAGCTCAGACCTGAGCTCCTACGAGCAGTACTTC.

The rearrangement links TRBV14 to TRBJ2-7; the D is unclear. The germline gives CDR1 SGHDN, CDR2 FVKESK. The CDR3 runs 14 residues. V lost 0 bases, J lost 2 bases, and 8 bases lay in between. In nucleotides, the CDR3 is TGTGCCAGCAGCCAAGATACCGGTCCCTACGAGCAGTACTTC. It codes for CASSQDTGPYEQYF.

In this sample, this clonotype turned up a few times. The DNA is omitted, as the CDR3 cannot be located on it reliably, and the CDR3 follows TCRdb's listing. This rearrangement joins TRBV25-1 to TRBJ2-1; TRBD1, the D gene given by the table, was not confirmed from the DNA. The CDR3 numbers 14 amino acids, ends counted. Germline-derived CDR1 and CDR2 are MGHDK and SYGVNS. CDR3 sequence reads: CASSEFGPGNGQFF.

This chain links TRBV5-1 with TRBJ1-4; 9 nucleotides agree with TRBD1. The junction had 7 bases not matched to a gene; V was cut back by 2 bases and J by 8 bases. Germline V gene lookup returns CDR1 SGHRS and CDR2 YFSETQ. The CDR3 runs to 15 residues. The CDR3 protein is CASSFIGTGSEKLFF. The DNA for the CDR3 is TGCGCCAGCAGCTTTATAGGGACAGGGTCAGAAAAACTGTTTTTT.

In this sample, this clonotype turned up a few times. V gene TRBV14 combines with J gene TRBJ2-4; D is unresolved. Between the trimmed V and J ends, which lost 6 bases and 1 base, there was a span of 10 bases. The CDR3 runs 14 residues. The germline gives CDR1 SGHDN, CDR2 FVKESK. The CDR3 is CASSPDGAKNIQYF. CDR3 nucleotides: TGTGCCAGCAGTCCGGACGGGGCCAAAAACATTCAGTACTTC.

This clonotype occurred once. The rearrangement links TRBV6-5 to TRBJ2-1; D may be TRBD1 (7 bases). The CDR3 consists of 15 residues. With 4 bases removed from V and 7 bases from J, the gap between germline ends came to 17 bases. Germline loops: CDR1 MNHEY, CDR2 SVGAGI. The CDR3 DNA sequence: TGTGCCAGCAGTTCCCAGGGGGGTTTTGGGAATGAGCAGTTCTTC. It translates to CASSSQGGFGNEQFF.

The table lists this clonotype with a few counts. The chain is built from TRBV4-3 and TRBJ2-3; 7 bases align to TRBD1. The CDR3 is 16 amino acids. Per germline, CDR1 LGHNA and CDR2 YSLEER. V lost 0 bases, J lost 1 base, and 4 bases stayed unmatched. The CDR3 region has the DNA TGCGCCAGCAGCCAAGATATAGGGGGCCGCACAGATACGCAGTATTTT. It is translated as CASSQDIGGRTDTQYF.

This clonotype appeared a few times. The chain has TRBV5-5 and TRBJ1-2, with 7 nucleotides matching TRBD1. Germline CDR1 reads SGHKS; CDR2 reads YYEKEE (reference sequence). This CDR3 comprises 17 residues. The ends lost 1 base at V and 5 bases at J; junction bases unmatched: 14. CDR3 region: CASSLRVVRQGEYGYTF. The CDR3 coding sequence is TGTGCCAGCAGCTTGCGGGTGGTGCGACAGGGTGAATATGGCTACACCTTC.

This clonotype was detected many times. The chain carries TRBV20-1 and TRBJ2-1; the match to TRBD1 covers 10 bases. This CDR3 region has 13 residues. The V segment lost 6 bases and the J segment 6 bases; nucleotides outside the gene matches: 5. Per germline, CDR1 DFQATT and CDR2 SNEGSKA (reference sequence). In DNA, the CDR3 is TGCAGTGCGACGGACAGGGGGGGCAATGAGCAGTTCTTC. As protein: CSATDRGGNEQFF.

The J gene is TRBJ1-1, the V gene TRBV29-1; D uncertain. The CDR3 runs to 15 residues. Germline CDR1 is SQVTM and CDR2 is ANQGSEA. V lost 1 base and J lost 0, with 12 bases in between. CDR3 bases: TGCAGCGTTGAAGTCCACCGGCCCATGAACACTGAAGCTTTCTTT. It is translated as CSVEVHRPMNTEAFF.